This TCR beta chain was observed in a study of blood T cell repertoires in COVID-19 (dated by TCRdb to about 2020). Context from the whole study: Collaborator samples came from the United States, Italy and Spain and covered acute and convalescent phases of COVID-19. The material from the prospective study consisted of cDNA or gDNA derived from T cells, B-cell-depleted T cells, or PBMCs. Deeply sampled blood TCRbeta repertoires from subjects exposed to, actively infected with, or recovered from COVID-19 were included in the dataset. The repertoires were released in a freely available public database intended as a resource for research on the immune response to SARS-CoV-2. The samples were drawn from the first 160 participants of the ongoing ImmuneRACE study and from 950 to 1,500 subjects provided by 6 global collaborators. The sample metadata nearly always contained a de-identified subject ID, COVID-19 status, age in years and sex. Where available, HLA class I and class II types were obtained from metadata supplied by the sample provider rather than from assay-based typing. What the study reported, not specific to this receptor: How much clinical and demographic metadata was included differed by source and by participant, and the metadata was provided uncurated.

Comments on this clone: No antigen is known for it. No quality values exist for individual bases; no much larger clone is one base distant.

Each collaborating institution followed its own protocols to collect whole blood in K2EDTA tubes. For TCRbeta analysis, collaborator samples were shipped as frozen whole blood, as isolated PBMCs, or as DNA extracted from either sample type. TCRbeta CDR3 regions were amplified from genomic DNA by means of the immunoSEQ Assay, a bias-controlled multiplex PCR. The study's processing was this. The number of nucleated cells in each sample was estimated by amplification of reference gene primers within the assay. To quantify the absolute abundance of each unique TCRbeta CDR3 rearrangement, sequence reads were collapsed and filtered. Productive Simpson clonality was computed per sample as the square root of Simpson's diversity index over productive rearrangements. TCRdb retrieved this table from immuneACCESS and kept in-frame rearrangements only. Not all clones are present; in checked studies, unresolved V genes account for under half, and no reason is known for the remainder. The DNA was the basis for D and trimming; V, J and clone size are from that table. A total of about 290,000 clones appear in this sample, over 80% of them only once. Jointly, the top ten make up around 4% of the sample.

Taken from the germline V gene (reference sequence), the CDR1 and CDR2 loops are LNHDA and SQIVND. V lost 8 bases and J lost 8 bases; the stretch between them is 17 bases long. The CDR3 numbers 13 residues from cysteine through phenylalanine. Just CDR3 DNA is preserved here, 39 bases in frame from base 1. The chain is assembled from TRBV19 and TRBJ2-3; TRBD1 is a possible D gene, resting on 6 matching bases. The sequencing input was peripheral blood. The source is a woman aged 45-65 years with active or convalescent COVID-19. The nucleotides are TGTGCCAGTCCAGGGGTTGGCGCGGGTACGCAGTATTTT. It codes for CASPGVGAGTQYF.